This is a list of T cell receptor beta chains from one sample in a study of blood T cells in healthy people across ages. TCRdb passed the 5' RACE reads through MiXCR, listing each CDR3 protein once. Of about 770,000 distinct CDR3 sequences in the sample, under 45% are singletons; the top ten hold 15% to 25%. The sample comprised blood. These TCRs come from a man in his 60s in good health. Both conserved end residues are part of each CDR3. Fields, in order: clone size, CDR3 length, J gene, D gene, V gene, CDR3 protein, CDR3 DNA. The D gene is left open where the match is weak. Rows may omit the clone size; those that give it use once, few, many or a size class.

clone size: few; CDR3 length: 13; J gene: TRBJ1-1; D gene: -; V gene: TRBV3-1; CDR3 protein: CASSQVGNTEAFF; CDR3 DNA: TGTGCCAGCAGCCAAGTTGGTAACACTGAAGCTTTCTTT
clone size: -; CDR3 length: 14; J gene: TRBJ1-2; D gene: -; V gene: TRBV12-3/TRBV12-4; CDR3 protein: CASSLRRGVYGYTF; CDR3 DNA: TGTGCCAGCAGTTTACGCAGAGGGGTCTATGGCTACACCTTC
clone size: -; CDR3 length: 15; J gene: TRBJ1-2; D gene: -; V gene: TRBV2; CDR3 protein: CASNYRETANYGYTF; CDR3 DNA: TGTGCCAGCAATTACAGGGAAACGGCTAACTATGGCTACACCTTC
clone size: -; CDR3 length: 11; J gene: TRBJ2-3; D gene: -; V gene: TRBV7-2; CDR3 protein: CASSSSPSWYF; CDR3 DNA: TGTGCCAGCTCATCTAGCCCCTCGTGGTATTTT
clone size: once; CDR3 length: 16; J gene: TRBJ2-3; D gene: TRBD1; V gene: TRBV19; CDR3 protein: CASGRPTGGGTDTQYF; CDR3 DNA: TGTGCCAGCGGGAGACCGACAGGGGGAGGCACAGATACGCAGTATTTT
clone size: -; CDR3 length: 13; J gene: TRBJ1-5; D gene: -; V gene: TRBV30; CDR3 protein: CAWSRGSNQPQHF; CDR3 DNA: TGTGCCTGGAGCCGAGGTTCCAATCAGCCCCAGCATTTT
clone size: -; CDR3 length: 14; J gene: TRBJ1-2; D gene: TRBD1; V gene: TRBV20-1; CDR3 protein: CSAADGTGGAGYTF; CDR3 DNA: TGCAGTGCGGCAGATGGGACAGGGGGCGCCGGCTACACCTTC
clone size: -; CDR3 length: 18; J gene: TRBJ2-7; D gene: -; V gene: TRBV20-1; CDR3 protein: CSARDALTARHNSYEQYF; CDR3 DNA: TGCAGTGCTAGAGATGCTTTGACGGCGCGACATAACTCCTACGAGCAGTACTTC
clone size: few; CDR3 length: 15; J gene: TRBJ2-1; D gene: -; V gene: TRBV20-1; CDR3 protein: CSARDGGKTNNEQFF; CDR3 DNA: TGCAGTGCTAGAGATGGGGGCAAAACTAACAATGAGCAGTTCTTC
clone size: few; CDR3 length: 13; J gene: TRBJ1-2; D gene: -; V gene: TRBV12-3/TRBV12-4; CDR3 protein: CASTFTRYYGYTF; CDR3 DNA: TGTGCCAGCACGTTTACCCGGTACTATGGCTACACCTTC
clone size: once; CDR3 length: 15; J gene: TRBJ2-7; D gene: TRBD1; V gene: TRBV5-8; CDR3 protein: CARGRTGGESPEQYF; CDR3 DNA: TGTGCCAGGGGAAGAACAGGGGGCGAGTCTCCCGAGCAGTACTTC
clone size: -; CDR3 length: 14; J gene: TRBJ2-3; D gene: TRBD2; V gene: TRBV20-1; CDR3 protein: CSAKSGGGSDTQYF; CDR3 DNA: TGCAGTGCCAAGAGCGGGGGGGGGTCAGATACGCAGTATTTT
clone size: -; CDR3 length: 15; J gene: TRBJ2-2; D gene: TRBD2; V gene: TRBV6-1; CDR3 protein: CASSERRGYTGELFF; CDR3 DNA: TGTGCCAGCAGTGAACGGCGGGGGTACACCGGGGAGCTGTTTTTT
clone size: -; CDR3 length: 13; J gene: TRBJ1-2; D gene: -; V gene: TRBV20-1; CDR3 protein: CSARDPSLYGYTF; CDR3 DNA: TGCAGTGCTAGAGATCCCTCCTTATATGGCTACACCTTC
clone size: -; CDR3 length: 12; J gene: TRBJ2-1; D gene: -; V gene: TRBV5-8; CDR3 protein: CASNDRTPEQFF; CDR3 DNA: TGTGCCAGCAACGACCGGACCCCTGAGCAGTTCTTC
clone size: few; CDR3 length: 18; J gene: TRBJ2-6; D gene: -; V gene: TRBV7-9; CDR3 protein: CASSLRTDPSSGANVLTF; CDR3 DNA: TGTGCCAGCAGCTTAAGGACGGACCCAAGCTCTGGGGCCAACGTCCTGACTTTC
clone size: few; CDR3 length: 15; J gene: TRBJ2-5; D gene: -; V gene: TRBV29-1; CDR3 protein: CSVDRWRTAKETQYF; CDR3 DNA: TGCAGCGTTGACCGGTGGAGGACCGCGAAAGAGACCCAGTACTTC
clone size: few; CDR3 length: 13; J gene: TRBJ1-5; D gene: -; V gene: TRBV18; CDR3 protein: CASSPSLNQPQHF; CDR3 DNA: TGTGCCAGCTCACCCAGCCTAAATCAGCCCCAGCATTTT
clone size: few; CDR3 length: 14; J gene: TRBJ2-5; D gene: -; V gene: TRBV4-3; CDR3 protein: CASSQDMKLETQYF; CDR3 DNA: TGCGCCAGCAGCCAAGATATGAAGCTGGAGACCCAGTACTTC
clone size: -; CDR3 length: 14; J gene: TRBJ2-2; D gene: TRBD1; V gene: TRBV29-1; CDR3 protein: CSVRGQGAIGELFF; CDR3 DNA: TGCAGCGTTAGGGGACAGGGGGCGATCGGGGAGCTGTTTTTT
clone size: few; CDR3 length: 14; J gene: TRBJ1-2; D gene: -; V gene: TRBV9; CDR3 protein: CASSASAENYGYTF; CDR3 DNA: TGTGCCAGCAGCGCCTCTGCTGAGAACTATGGCTACACCTTC
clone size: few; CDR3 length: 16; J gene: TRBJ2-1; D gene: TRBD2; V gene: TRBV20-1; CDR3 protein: CSARDRVAGGLWEQFF; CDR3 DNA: TGCAGTGCTAGAGATCGAGTAGCGGGGGGGCTTTGGGAGCAGTTCTTC
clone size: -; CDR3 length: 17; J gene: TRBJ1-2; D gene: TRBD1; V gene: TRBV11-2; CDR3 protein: CASSSPRDRALYYGYTF; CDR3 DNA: TGTGCCAGCAGCTCGCCCCGGGACAGGGCCCTATACTATGGCTACACCTTC
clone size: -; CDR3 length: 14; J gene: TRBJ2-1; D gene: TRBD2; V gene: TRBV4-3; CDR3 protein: CASSQGGGLDEQFF; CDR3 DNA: TGCGCCAGCAGCCAAGGCGGGGGGCTGGATGAGCAGTTCTTC
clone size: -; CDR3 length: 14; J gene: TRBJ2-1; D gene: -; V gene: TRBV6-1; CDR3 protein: CASNEHGEQYVQFF; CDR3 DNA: TGTGCCAGCAATGAGCACGGGGAGCAGTATGTGCAGTTCTTC
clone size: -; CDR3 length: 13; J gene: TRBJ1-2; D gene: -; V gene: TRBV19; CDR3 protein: CASSIERNGGYTF; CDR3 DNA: TGTGCCAGTAGTATTGAACGGAACGGCGGCTACACCTTC
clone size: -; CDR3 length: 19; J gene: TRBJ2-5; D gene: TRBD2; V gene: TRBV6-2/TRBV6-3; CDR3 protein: CASSSPVSGGDTLRGTQYF; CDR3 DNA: TGTGCCAGCAGTTCCCCGGTTAGCGGGGGGGATACCCTTCGGGGGACCCAGTACTTC
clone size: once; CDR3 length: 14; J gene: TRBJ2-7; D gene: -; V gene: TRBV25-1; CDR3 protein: CASRETLGSYEQYF; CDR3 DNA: TGTGCCAGCAGGGAAACCCTTGGATCCTACGAGCAGTACTTC
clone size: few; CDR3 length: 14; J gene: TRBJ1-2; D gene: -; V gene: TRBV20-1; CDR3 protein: CSAATGSLTYGYTF; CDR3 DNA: TGCAGTGCTGCTACTGGGTCCCTGACATATGGCTACACCTTC
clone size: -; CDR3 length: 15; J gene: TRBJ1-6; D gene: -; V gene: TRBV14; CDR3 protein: CARKWGRDINSPLHF; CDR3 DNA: TGTGCCAGAAAGTGGGGCCGCGATATTAATTCACCCCTCCACTTT
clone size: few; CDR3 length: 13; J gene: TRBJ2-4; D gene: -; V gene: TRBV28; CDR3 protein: CASRGLAKNIQYF; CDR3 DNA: TGTGCCAGCAGAGGACTAGCCAAAAACATTCAGTACTTC
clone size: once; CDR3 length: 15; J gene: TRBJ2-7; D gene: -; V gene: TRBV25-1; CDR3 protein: CASSESGGVSYEQYF; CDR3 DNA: TGTGCCAGCAGTGAATCCGGAGGAGTCTCCTACGAGCAGTACTTC
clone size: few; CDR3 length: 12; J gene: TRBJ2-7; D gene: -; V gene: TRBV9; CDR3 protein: CASGGEGDEQYF; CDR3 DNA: TGTGCCAGCGGTGGGGAGGGGGACGAGCAGTACTTC
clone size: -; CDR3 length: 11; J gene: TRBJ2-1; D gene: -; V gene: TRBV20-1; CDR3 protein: CSAPSVNEQFF; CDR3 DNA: TGCAGTGCTCCTAGCGTTAATGAGCAGTTCTTC
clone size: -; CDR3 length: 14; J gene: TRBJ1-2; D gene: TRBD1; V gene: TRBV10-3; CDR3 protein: CAISGGQGAIGYTF; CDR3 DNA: TGTGCCATCAGTGGGGGACAGGGGGCTATTGGCTACACCTTC